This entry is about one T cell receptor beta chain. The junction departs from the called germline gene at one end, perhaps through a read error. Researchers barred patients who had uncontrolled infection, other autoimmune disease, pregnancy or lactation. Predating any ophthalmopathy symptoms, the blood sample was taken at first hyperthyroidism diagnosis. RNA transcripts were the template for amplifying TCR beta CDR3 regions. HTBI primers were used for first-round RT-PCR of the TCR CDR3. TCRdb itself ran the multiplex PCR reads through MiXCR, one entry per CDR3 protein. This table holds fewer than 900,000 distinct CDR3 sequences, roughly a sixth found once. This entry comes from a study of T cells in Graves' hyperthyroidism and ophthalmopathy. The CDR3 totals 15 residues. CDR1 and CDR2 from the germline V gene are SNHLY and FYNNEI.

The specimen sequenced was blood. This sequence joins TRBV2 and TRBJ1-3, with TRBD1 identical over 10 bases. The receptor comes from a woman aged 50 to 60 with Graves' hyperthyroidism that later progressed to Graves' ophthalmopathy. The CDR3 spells CASSVGQGSENTIYF. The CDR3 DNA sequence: TGTGCCAGCAGTGTGGGACAGGGGTCTGAAAACACCATATATTTT.